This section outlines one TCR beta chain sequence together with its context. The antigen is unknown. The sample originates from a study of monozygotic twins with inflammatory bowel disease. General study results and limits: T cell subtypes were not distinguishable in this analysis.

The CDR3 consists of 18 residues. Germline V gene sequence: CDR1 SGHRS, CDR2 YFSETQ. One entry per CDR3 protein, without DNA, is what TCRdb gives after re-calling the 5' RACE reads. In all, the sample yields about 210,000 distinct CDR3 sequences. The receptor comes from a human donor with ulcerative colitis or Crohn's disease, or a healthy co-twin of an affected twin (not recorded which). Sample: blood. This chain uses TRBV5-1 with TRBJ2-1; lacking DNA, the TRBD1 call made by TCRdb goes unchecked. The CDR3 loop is CASSAAGGHLSSYNEQFF.